This T cell receptor (beta chain) was documented in a study of blood T cell repertoires in COVID-19. Study details: Samples taken during acute and convalescent COVID-19 were collected in the United States, Italy and Spain. T cells, B-cell-depleted T cells, or PBMCs supplied cDNA or gDNA.

Authors' methods: Nucleated cell number was recorded as an estimate derived from reference gene primer amplification. The table came from immunoSEQ multiplex PCR; TCRdb's copy has only in-frame clones and leaves some out. V, J and clone size were drawn from that table, and D and trimming were deduced from the DNA. The sample has around 170,000 clones; approximately 78% are singletons. The germline CDR1 and CDR2 sequences are MNHEY and SVGEGT. CDR3 length: 19 residues. V trimming: 3 bases; J trimming: 7 bases; junction bases outside the gene matches: 18. The specimen sequenced was peripheral blood. V usage is TRBV6-2 or TRBV6-3 and J usage is TRBJ2-1; TRBD1 agrees at 10 bases. The TCR sequence derives from a woman at least 80 years old with COVID-19, enrolled during active disease. CDR3 nucleotides: TGTGCCAGCAGTTATCAGAGGACAGGGGACAGGGGATATACAAATGAGCAGTTCTTC. Translation gives CASSYQRTGDRGYTNEQFF.